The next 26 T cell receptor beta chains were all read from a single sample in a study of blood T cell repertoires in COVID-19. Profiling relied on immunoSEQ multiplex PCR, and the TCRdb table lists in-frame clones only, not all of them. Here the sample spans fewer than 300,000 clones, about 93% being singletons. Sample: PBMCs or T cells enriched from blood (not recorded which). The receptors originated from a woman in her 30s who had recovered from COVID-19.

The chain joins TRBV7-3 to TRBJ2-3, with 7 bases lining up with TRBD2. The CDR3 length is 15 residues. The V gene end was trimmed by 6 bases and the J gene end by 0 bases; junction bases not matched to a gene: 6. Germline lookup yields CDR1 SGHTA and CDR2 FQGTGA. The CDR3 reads CASRASGTSTDTQYF. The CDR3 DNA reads TGTGCCAGCAGAGCTAGCGGAACTAGCACAGATACGCAGTATTTT.

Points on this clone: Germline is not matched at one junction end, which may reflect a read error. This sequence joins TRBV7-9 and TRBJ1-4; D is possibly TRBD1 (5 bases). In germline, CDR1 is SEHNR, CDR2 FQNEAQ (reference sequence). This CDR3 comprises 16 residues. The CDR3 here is CVTARGGAVANEKLFF. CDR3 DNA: TGCGTTACTGCGAGGGGCGGGGCAGTGGCTAATGAAAAACTGTTTTTT.

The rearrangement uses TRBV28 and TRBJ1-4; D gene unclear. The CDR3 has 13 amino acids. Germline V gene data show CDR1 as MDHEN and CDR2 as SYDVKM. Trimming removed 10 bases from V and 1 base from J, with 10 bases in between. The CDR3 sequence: CATTGRTNEKLFF. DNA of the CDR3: TGTGCCACCACCGGTCGAACTAATGAAAAACTGTTTTTT. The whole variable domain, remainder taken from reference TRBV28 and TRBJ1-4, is DVKVTQSSRYLVKRTGEKVFLECVQDMDHENMFWYRQDPGLGLRLIYFSYDVKMKEKGDIPEGYSVSREKKERFSLILESASTNQTSMYLCATTGRTNEKLFFGSGTQLSVL.

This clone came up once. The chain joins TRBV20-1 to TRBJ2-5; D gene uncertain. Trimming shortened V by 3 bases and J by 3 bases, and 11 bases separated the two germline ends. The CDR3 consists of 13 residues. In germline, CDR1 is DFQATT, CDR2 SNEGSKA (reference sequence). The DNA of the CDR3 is TGCAGTGCTAGTGCCGACACGAAAGAGACCCAGTACTTC. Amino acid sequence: CSASADTKETQYF.

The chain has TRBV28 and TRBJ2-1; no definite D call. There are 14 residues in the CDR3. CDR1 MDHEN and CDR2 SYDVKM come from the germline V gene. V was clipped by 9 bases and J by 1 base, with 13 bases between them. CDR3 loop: CASEQRPSYNEQFF. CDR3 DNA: TGTGCCAGTGAGCAGAGGCCGTCCTACAATGAGCAGTTCTTC.

In DNA, the CDR3 is TGTGCTAGTGGTTTGGTACTGGACAGGGGGCAGCGGGAGATCCGCTACGAGCAGTACTTC. Protein product: CASGLVLDRGQREIRYEQYF. The chain links TRBV12-5 to TRBJ2-7; the match to TRBD1 covers 11 bases. Trimming took 0 bases from V and 3 from J; bases not matched to a gene: 16. CDR1 LGHNT and CDR2 FRNRAP come from the germline V gene. The CDR3 length is 20 residues.

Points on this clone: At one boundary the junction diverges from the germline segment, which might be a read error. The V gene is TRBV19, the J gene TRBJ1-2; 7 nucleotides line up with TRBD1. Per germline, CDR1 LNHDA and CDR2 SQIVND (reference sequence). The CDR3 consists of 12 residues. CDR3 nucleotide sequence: TGTGCCAGCGGGACAGCTAAGTATGGCTACACCTTC. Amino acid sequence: CASGTAKYGYTF.

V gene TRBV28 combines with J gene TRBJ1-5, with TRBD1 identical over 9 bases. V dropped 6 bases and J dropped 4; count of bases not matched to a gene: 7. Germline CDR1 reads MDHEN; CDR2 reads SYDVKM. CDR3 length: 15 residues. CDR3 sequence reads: CASRYTGGGNQPQHF. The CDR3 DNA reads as TGTGCCAGCAGGTACACAGGGGGCGGGAATCAGCCCCAGCATTTT.

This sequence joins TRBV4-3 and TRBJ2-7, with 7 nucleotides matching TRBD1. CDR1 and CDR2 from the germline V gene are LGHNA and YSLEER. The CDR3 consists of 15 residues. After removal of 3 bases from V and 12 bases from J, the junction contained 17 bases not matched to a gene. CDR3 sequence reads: CASSHDFPKQGRRYF. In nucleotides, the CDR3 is TGCGCCAGCAGCCACGACTTTCCTAAACAGGGGCGACGGTACTTC.

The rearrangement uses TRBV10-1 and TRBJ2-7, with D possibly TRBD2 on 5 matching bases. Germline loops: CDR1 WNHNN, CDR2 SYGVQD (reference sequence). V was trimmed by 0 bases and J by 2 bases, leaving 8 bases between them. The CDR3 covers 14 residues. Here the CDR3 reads CASSESPGTYEQYF. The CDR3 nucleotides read TGCGCCAGCAGTGAGTCACCGGGGACCTACGAGCAGTACTTC.

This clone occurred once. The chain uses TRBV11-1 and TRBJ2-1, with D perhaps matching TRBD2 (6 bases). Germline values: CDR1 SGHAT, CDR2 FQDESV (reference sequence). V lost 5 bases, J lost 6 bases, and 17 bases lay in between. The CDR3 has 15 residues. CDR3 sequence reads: CASSPPGLPGNEQFF. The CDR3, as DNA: TGTGCCAGCAGCCCCCCGGGACTGCCGGGCAATGAGCAGTTCTTC. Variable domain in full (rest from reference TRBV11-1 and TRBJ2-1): EAEVAQSPRYKITEKSQAVAFWCDPISGHATLYWYRQILGQGPELLVQFQDESVVDDSQLPKDRFSAERLKGVDSTLKIQPAELGDSAMYLCASSPPGLPGNEQFFGPGTRLTVL.

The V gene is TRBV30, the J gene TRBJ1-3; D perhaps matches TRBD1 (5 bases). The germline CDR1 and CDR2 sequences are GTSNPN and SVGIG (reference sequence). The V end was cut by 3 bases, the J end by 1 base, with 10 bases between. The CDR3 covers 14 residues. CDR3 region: CAWSQGASGNTIYF. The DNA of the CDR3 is TGTGCCTGGAGCCAGGGTGCTTCTGGAAACACCATATATTTT.

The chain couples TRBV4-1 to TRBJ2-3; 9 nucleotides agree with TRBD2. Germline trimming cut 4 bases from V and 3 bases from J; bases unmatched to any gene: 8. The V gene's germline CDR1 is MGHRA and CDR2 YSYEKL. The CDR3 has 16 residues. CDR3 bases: TGCGCCAGCAGCCCCTATGGGGCGGGAGGGACAGATACGCAGTATTTT. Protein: CASSPYGAGGTDTQYF.

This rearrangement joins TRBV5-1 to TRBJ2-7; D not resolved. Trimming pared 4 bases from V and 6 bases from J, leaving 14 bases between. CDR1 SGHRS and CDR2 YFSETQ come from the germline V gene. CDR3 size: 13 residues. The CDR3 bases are TGCGCCAGCAGCCTTTTAGACAAGAGCGAGCAGTACTTC. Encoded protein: CASSLLDKSEQYF.

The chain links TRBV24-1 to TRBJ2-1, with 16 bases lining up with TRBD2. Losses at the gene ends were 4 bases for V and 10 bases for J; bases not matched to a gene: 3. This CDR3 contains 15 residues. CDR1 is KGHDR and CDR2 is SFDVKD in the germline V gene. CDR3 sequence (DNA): TGTGCCACCAGTGAAGGGACTAGCGGGAGGGGAGAGCAGTTCTTC. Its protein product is CATSEGTSGRGEQFF.

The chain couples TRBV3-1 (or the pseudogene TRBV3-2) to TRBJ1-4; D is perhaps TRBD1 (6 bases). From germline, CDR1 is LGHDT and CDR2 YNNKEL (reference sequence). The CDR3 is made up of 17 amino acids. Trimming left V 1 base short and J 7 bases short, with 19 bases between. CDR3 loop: CASSQVPRQVIGEKLFF. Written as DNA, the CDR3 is TGTGCCAGCAGCCAAGTTCCTCGACAGGTTATCGGTGAAAAACTGTTTTTT.

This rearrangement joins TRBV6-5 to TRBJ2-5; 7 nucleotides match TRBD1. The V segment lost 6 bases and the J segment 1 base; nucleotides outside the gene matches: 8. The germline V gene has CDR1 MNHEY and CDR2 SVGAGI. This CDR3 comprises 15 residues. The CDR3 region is CASRERRDSQETQYF. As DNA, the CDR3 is TGTGCCAGCAGAGAGCGCCGGGACAGCCAAGAGACCCAGTACTTC.

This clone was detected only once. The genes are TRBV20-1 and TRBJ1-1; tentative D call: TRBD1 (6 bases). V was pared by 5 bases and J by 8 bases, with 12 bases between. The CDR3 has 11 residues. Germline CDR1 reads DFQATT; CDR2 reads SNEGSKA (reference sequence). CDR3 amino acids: CSAAPGEEAFF. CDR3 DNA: TGCAGTGCTGCCCCAGGGGAGGAAGCTTTCTTT.

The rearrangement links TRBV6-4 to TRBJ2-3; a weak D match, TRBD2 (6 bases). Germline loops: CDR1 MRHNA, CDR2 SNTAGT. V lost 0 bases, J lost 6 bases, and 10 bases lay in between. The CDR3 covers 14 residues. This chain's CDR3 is CASSDSIAADTQYF. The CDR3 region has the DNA TGTGCCAGCAGTGACTCGATAGCGGCCGATACGCAGTATTTT.

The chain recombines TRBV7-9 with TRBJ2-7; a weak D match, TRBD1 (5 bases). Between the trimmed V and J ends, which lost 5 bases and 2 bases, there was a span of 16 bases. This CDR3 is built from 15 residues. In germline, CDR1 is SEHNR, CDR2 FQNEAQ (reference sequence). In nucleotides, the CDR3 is TGTGCCAGCAGCCCCGTTAATAGGGGTACCTACGAGCAGTACTTC. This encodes CASSPVNRGTYEQYF.

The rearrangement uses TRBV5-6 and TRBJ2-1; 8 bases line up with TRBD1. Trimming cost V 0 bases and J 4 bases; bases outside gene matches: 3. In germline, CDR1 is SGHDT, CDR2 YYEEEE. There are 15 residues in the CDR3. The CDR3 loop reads CASSLVGQVYNEQFF. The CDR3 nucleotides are TGTGCCAGCAGCTTGGTGGGACAGGTTTACAATGAGCAGTTCTTC.

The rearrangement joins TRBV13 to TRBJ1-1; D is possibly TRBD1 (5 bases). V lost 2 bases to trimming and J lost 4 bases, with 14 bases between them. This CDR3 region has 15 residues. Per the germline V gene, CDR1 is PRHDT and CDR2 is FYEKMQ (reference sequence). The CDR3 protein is CASSLIAGRVTEAFF. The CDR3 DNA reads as TGTGCCAGCAGCTTAATCGCAGGGAGGGTCACTGAAGCTTTCTTT.

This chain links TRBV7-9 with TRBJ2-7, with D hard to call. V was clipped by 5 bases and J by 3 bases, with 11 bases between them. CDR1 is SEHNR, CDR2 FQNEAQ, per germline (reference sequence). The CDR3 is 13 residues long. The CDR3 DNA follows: TGTGCCAGCAGCACCCAAGGAGACTACGAGCAGTACTTC. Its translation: CASSTQGDYEQYF.

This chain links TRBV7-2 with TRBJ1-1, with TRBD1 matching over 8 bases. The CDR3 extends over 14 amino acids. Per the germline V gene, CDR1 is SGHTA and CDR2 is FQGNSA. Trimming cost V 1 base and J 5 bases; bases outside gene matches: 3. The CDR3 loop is CASSLGQGRTEAFF. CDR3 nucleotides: TGTGCCAGCAGCTTAGGACAGGGGAGGACTGAAGCTTTCTTT.

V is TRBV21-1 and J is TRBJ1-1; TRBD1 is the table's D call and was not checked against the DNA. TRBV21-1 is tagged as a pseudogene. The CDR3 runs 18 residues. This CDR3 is CASSKTPTGIKTKAEAFF. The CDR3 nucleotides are TGTGCCAGCAGCAAAACCCCGACAGGGATAAAAACTAAAGCTGAAGCTTTCTTT.

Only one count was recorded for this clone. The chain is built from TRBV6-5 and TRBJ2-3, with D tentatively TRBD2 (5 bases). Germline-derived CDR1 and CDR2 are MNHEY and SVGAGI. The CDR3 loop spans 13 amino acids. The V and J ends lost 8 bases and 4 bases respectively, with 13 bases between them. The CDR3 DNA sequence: TGTGCCAGCCAATCACCAGCGGCAGATACGCAGTATTTT. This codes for CASQSPAADTQYF.